These 10 T cell receptor beta chains originate from one sample sequenced in a study of T cells in tuberculosis. Time point indicated: new active TB diagnosis, blood taken before or within 7 days of starting treatment. The repertoire was sequenced with immunoSEQ multiplex PCR; TCRdb's copy has only in-frame clones and lacks some. The data show approximately 53,000 clones, more than 90% seen once. The source material was PBMCs, sampled at tuberculosis diagnosis. Source of these receptors: an adult with tuberculosis.

This chain connects TRBV30 to TRBJ1-1, with D possibly being TRBD1 (6 bases). Germline CDR1 is GTSNPN and CDR2 is SVGIG (reference sequence). The CDR3 spans 13 residues. Trimming pared 8 bases from V and 1 base from J, leaving 14 bases between. Here the CDR3 reads CARVTGWNTEAFF. The CDR3 DNA sequence: TGTGCCCGGGTCACAGGGTGGAACACTGAAGCTTTCTTT. The full variable domain, completed using reference TRBV30 and TRBJ1-1, is SQTIHQWPATLVQPVGSPLSLECTVEGTSNPNLYWYRQAAGRGLQLLFYSVGIGQISSEVPQNLSASRPQDRQFILSSKKLLLSDSGFYLCARVTGWNTEAFFGQGTRLTVV.

CDR3 region: CASSPSGELDDTQYF. For the CDR3, the DNA is TGCGCCAGCAGCCCGAGCGGGGAGTTGGATGATACCCAGTACTTC. This chain connects TRBV4-3 to TRBJ2-5; 7 nucleotides match TRBD2. The germline CDR1 and CDR2 sequences are LGHNA and YSLEER. Trimming at V came to 4 bases and at J to 8 bases, leaving 13 bases not matched to a gene. The CDR3 runs 15 residues.

DNA for the CDR3: TGTGCCAGCAGCTCCGACAGGCTAGCGGGACCCCTCTATGCCTACGAGCAGTACTTC. The encoded protein is CASSSDRLAGPLYAYEQYF. This chain links TRBV7-2 with TRBJ2-7; the match to TRBD2 covers 9 bases. Germline V lookup: CDR1 SGHTA, CDR2 FQGNSA. The trim removed 4 bases at V and 2 bases at J, leaving 18 bases unmatched. The CDR3 spans 19 residues.

This clone was observed a single time. The gene calls are TRBV19 and TRBJ1-2; TRBD1 aligns across 7 bases. V trimming: 5 bases; J trimming: 4 bases; junction bases outside the gene matches: 13. CDR1 is LNHDA and CDR2 is SQIVND in the germline V gene (reference sequence). The CDR3 length is 16 residues. The CDR3 here is CASSGSRGGASYGYTF. CDR3 nucleotides: TGTGCCAGTAGTGGCTCCCGAGGGGGCGCGTCCTATGGCTACACCTTC.

The rearrangement uses TRBV6-6 and TRBJ1-4; TRBD1 is a possible D gene (6 bases). This CDR3 is built from 14 residues. Trimming removed 2 bases from V and 7 bases from J, with 11 bases in between. Germline CDR1 MNHNY, CDR2 SVGAGI (reference sequence). The DNA for the CDR3 is TGTGCCAGCAGTTACGGGCAGGGGCGTGAAAAACTGTTTTTT. It is translated as CASSYGQGREKLFF.

This chain joins TRBV27 and TRBJ1-1, with D possibly matching TRBD1 (6 bases). V lost 7 bases, J lost 11 bases, and 17 bases lay in between. CDR1 MNHEY and CDR2 SMNVEV come from the germline V gene (reference sequence). The CDR3 extends over 12 amino acids. CDR3 region: CASKLAGATAFF. The CDR3 DNA reads TGTGCCAGCAAATTAGCAGGGGCTACGGCTTTCTTT.

The chain uses TRBV13 and TRBJ2-2; TRBD2 matches 10 bases. Germline V CDR1 and CDR2: PRHDT, FYEKMQ (reference sequence). The CDR3 has 17 residues. V dropped 4 bases and J dropped 5; count of bases not matched to a gene: 10. In nucleotides, the CDR3 is TGTGCCAGCAGCTCACCTTCGGGACTAGCGTATACCGGGGAGCTGTTTTTT. Protein: CASSSPSGLAYTGELFF.

The V call is TRBV20-1, the J call TRBJ2-1; D is undetermined. Trimming took off 6 bases at V and 13 bases at J, with 7 bases between the two ends. Germline CDR1 DFQATT, CDR2 SNEGSKA (reference sequence). The CDR3 extends over 8 amino acids. In DNA, the CDR3 is TGCAGTGCGAGTACCCAGTTCTTC. Translated, it gives CSASTQFF.

In this sample, this clone turned up once. This sequence joins TRBV27 and TRBJ2-3; 7 nucleotides match TRBD2. The CDR3 contains 14 residues. Germline assignment: CDR1 MNHEY and CDR2 SMNVEV (reference sequence). The V gene end was trimmed by 7 bases and the J gene end by 6 bases; junction bases not matched to a gene: 10. This CDR3 is CASNRAGIRDTQYF. The CDR3, as DNA: TGTGCCAGCAACCGAGCGGGAATTAGGGATACGCAGTATTTT.

The gene calls are TRBV29-1 and TRBJ2-1, with a weak D call TRBD2 (6 bases). Trimming took 5 bases from V and 4 from J, leaving 15 bases between them. Germline CDR1 reads SQVTM; CDR2 reads ANQGSEA. The CDR3 contains 14 residues. Here the CDR3 reads CSVSARESYNEQFF. CDR3 nucleotides: TGCAGCGTTAGTGCCCGGGAGAGTTACAATGAGCAGTTCTTC.